Sequencing of this T cell receptor beta chain was carried out in a study of blood T cell repertoires in COVID-19. About the study: Spain, Italy and the United States supplied samples that represented acute and convalescent COVID-19. Sources were T cells, B-cell-depleted T cells, or PBMCs; the material itself was cDNA or gDNA.

Per germline, CDR1 SNHLY and CDR2 FYNNEI. This CDR3 contains 17 residues. V dropped 5 bases and J dropped 2; count of bases not matched to a gene: 9. Authors' methods: Using reference gene primer amplification, nucleated cell counts were estimated. Sequenced by immunoSEQ multiplex PCR; TCRdb stores in-frame clones only, minus some. The DNA gave D and trimming, while V, J and clone size come from that table. Seen here are about 100,000 clones, about 89% observed once, and the top ten hold approximately 2%. The TCR sequence derives from a man aged 50-59 years with active COVID-19. The source material was peripheral blood. J is TRBJ2-7 and V is TRBV2; 13 bases are shared with TRBD2. The CDR3 DNA reads TGTGCCAGCAGTACCGACGGGACTAGCGGGGCCGCCTACGAGCAGTACGTC. Protein sequence: CASSTDGTSGAAYEQYV.